A selection of T cell receptor beta chains follows, all from one sample in a study of shared clonotypes between healthy human individuals. Clones were sequenced by immunoSEQ multiplex PCR, and TCRdb holds only the in-frame ones, with some missing. This table holds hundreds of thousands of clones, around three quarters found once. The specimen sequenced was PBMCs. These receptors came from a woman aged 40 to 50 in good health. Some clones in this sample may be carry-over from other donors' samples. The CDR3 runs from the conserved cysteine through the conserved F or W. The order of the fields is J gene, D gene, V gene, clone size, CDR3 protein, CDR3 DNA. The D gene is left open where the match is weak. Clone sizes are given selectively: once, few, many, or a class where the clone is expanded.

TRBJ2-2,NA,TRBV7-2,NA,CASSLPQGNTGELFF,TGTGCCAGCAGCCTCCCTCAGGGTAACACCGGGGAGCTGTTTTTT
TRBJ2-1,TRBD1,TRBV6-5,NA,CASKLGDRSYNEQFF,TGTGCCAGCAAGCTCGGGGACAGATCCTACAATGAGCAGTTCTTC
TRBJ2-2,NA,TRBV28,NA,CASSGSSGTGELFF,TGTGCCAGCAGTGGCTCCTCGGGGACCGGGGAGCTGTTTTTT
TRBJ1-2,NA,TRBV29-1,NA,CSVETAPGYGYTF,TGCAGCGTTGAAACGGCCCCCGGGTATGGCTACACCTTC
TRBJ2-5,TRBD2,TRBV7-7,NA,CASSSSGSGETQYF,TGTGCTAGCAGCTCGAGCGGGAGCGGGGAGACCCAGTACTTC
TRBJ2-5,TRBD1,TRBV5-1,NA,CASSLQGAEETQYF,TGCGCCAGCAGCTTGCAGGGGGCGGAGGAGACCCAGTACTTC
TRBJ1-2,TRBD1,TRBV18,NA,CASSPYGTGAGYTF,TGTGCCAGCTCACCTTACGGGACAGGGGCTGGCTACACCTTC
TRBJ1-1,NA,TRBV5-1,NA,CASSLAGRASVTEAFF,TGCGCCAGCAGCTTGGCCGGCAGGGCCAGTGTCACTGAAGCTTTCTTT
TRBJ1-5,NA,TRBV28,NA,CASSPNTWPQPQHF,TGTGCCAGCAGTCCGAACACCTGGCCTCAGCCCCAGCATTTT
TRBJ2-1,TRBD2,TRBV15,NA,CATSRDDMGPASGIYNEQFF,TGTGCCACCAGCAGAGATGATATGGGTCCCGCTAGCGGGATATACAATGAGCAGTTCTTC
TRBJ2-1,TRBD2,TRBV4-3,NA,CASSRWGAGANEQFF,TGCGCCAGCAGCCGATGGGGAGCGGGAGCCAATGAGCAGTTCTTC
TRBJ2-7,TRBD2,TRBV2,NA,CASKERGLAYEQYF,TGTGCCAGCAAAGAACGGGGACTAGCCTACGAGCAGTACTTC
TRBJ2-7,NA,TRBV5-2,NA,CASSQGEGEYAEQYF,TGTGCCAGCAGCCAAGGGGAGGGGGAATACGCCGAGCAGTACTTC
TRBJ1-1,NA,TRBV12-5,NA,CASALGVWDTEAFF,TGTGCTAGTGCCTTGGGGGTTTGGGACACTGAAGCTTTCTTT
TRBJ2-7,NA,TRBV7-2,NA,CASSLGLASDEQYF,TGTGCCAGCAGCTTAGGCCTAGCTTCAGACGAGCAGTACTTC
TRBJ2-7,NA,TRBV27,NA,CASSSPAKSSYEQYF,TGTGCCAGCAGTTCTCCAGCGAAGAGCTCCTACGAGCAGTACTTC
TRBJ1-2,NA,TRBV6-5,NA,CASTYSGGYDGYTF,TGTGCCAGCACCTATTCGGGAGGCTACGATGGCTACACCTTC
TRBJ2-1,NA,TRBV19,few,CASSKETISSYNEQFF,TGTGCCAGTAGTAAGGAGACTATCAGCTCCTACAATGAGCAGTTCTTC
TRBJ2-5,TRBD2,TRBV5-1,few,CASSTSGLAAQETQYF,TGCGCCAGCAGCACGTCGGGACTAGCGGCCCAAGAGACCCAGTACTTC
TRBJ1-4,NA,TRBV30,NA,CAWSTNKKSEKLFF,TGTGCCTGGAGTACCAACAAGAAAAGTGAAAAACTGTTTTTT
TRBJ2-1,NA,TRBV7-9,NA,CASSLALAWGEQFF,TGTGCCAGCAGCTTAGCTCTAGCGTGGGGGGAGCAGTTCTTC
TRBJ2-5,NA,TRBV7-9,NA,CASSPQETQYF,TGTGCCAGCAGCCCTCAAGAGACCCAGTACTTC
TRBJ1-2,NA,TRBV30,NA,CAWAPQAGRFGYTF,TGTGCCTGGGCCCCCCAGGCAGGGAGGTTCGGCTACACCTTC
TRBJ1-1,NA,TRBV5-1,NA,CASSLSQTNTEAFF,TGCGCCAGCAGCTTATCCCAAACCAACACTGAAGCTTTCTTT
TRBJ2-2,NA,TRBV15,NA,CATSSERTNTGELFF,TGTGCCACCAGCAGCGAGCGGACGAACACCGGGGAGCTGTTTTTT
TRBJ1-1,NA,TRBV6-5,few,CASRTTRQAGAFF,TGTGCCAGCAGGACCACGAGACAGGCGGGAGCTTTCTTT
TRBJ2-5,NA,TRBV28,few,CATRTVETQYF,TGTGCCACCCGGACTGTAGAGACCCAGTACTTC
TRBJ1-1,NA,TRBV19,NA,CATGATMNTEAFF,TGTGCCACAGGCGCTACTATGAACACTGAAGCTTTCTTT
TRBJ2-7,NA,TRBV29-1,NA,CSVSYSYEQYF,TGCAGCGTGTCTTACTCCTACGAGCAGTACTTC
TRBJ1-2,TRBD1,TRBV2,NA,CASSAEHRDSYGYTF,TGTGCCAGCAGTGCAGAGCATCGGGACAGCTATGGCTACACCTTC
TRBJ2-1,NA,TRBV9,NA,CASSVAGVVYNEQFF,TGTGCCAGCAGCGTAGCGGGAGTGGTCTACAATGAGCAGTTCTTC
TRBJ1-2,TRBD1,TRBV28,NA,CASSTQGTVFGYTF,TGTGCCAGCAGTACCCAAGGGACAGTGTTCGGCTACACCTTC
TRBJ2-3,NA,TRBV6-1,NA,CASSVTISTDTQYF,TGTGCCAGCAGCGTGACAATTAGCACAGATACGCAGTATTTT
TRBJ2-7,NA,TRBV2,NA,CASRAAGTIYEQYF,TGTGCCAGCAGGGCAGCCGGGACAATCTACGAGCAGTACTTC
TRBJ2-3,TRBD2,TRBV7-2,NA,CASSSPRGLGADTQYF,TGTGCCAGCAGCTCACCTCGAGGACTAGGTGCAGATACGCAGTATTTT
TRBJ2-7,NA,TRBV7-9,NA,CASTATMGYEQYF,TGTGCCAGCACCGCTACCATGGGATACGAGCAGTACTTC
TRBJ2-7,NA,TRBV30,NA,CAWSGGGPYSYEQYF,TGTGCCTGGAGTGGGGGGGGGCCCTACTCCTACGAGCAGTACTTC
TRBJ2-7,NA,TRBV30,once,CAWEGPFKGEQYF,TGTGCCTGGGAGGGTCCGTTTAAGGGCGAACAGTACTTC
TRBJ2-1,NA,TRBV25-1,NA,CASSEVGHSYNEQFF,TGTGCCAGCAGTGAAGTCGGCCACTCCTACAATGAGCAGTTCTTC
TRBJ1-5,NA,TRBV2,NA,CASSALGPSNQPQHF,TGTGCCAGCAGTGCTCTAGGCCCATCCAATCAGCCCCAGCATTTT
TRBJ1-1,NA,TRBV2,few,CASSGRQNTEAFF,TGTGCCAGCAGTGGACGGCAGAACACTGAAGCTTTCTTT
TRBJ2-5,NA,TRBV27,few,CASSLSWPGLGETQYF,TGTGCCAGCAGTTTATCGTGGCCAGGGCTTGGGGAGACCCAGTACTTC
TRBJ1-3,NA,TRBV28,many,CASNPGDISSGNTIYF,TGTGCCAGCAACCCAGGGGACATCAGTTCTGGAAACACCATATATTTT
TRBJ1-5,NA,TRBV5-8,NA,CASSFREGYQPQHF,TGTGCCAGCAGCTTCAGGGAGGGGTATCAGCCCCAGCATTTC
TRBJ2-5,NA,TRBV30,NA,CAWSGTPREAQYF,TGTGCCTGGTCGGGGACACCCAGGGAGGCCCAGTACTTC
TRBJ2-2,TRBD1,TRBV28,NA,CASSSTNRGLPGELFF,TGTGCCAGCAGTTCCACCAACAGGGGGCTGCCCGGGGAGCTGTTTTTT
TRBJ2-7,TRBD2,TRBV28,NA,CASSSSAGVGYEQYF,TGTGCCAGCAGTTCCTCAGCGGGAGTCGGCTACGAGCAGTACTTC
TRBJ1-5,NA,TRBV28,NA,CASSFWSQPQHF,TGTGCCAGCAGTTTCTGGTCCCAGCCCCAGCATTTT
TRBJ1-5,TRBD1,TRBV28,NA,CASRETGQGVNQPQHF,TGTGCCAGCAGAGAAACGGGACAGGGTGTCAATCAGCCCCAGCATTTT
TRBJ2-5,NA,TRBV7-7,many,CASSPGADGETQYF,TGTGCTAGCAGCCCCGGTGCGGACGGTGAGACCCAGTACTTC
TRBJ2-5,NA,TRBV27,many,CASSSAAGTLQETQYF,TGTGCCAGCAGCTCCGCCGCGGGCACCCTCCAAGAGACCCAGTACTTC
TRBJ1-2,NA,TRBV28,NA,CASSSYRDNYGYTF,TGTGCCAGCAGTTCCTACAGAGATAACTATGGCTACACCTTC
TRBJ2-3,TRBD1,TRBV11-2,NA,CASSNLAGGADTQYF,TGTGCCAGCAGCAACTTGGCAGGGGGTGCAGATACGCAGTATTTT
TRBJ2-7,NA,TRBV19,NA,CASSRDISYEQYF,TGTGCCAGTAGTAGGGACATCTCCTACGAGCAGTACTTC
TRBJ1-1,TRBD1,TRBV5-8,NA,CASSFVQQGRLNTEAFF,TGTGCCAGCAGCTTCGTGCAACAGGGGCGGCTGAACACTGAAGCTTTCTTT
TRBJ1-5,NA,TRBV6-5,few,CASSPSSVDQPQHF,TGTGCCAGCAGCCCCTCAAGTGTGGATCAGCCCCAGCATTTT